The clone carrying this T cell receptor (beta chain) was counted a few times. Its antigen is currently unknown. Specified treatment: 10-day PBMC culture with coronavirus spike peptide pools or control peptides (ViraFEST assay). The collection of CD4+ T cells from the unexposed donor took place before the COVID-19 pandemic (2011-2018). V was trimmed by 2 bases and J by 0 bases, leaving 10 bases between them. The CDR3 contains 15 residues. These data originate in a study of vaccination and CD4 T cells after COVID-19. Background on the study: Control cultures, each given a CEFX pool, an HIV-1 Nef pool, or no peptide, were included.

With the Oncomine TCR Beta short-read assay, DNA from cultured CD4+ T cells was sequenced. TCRdb passed the PCR reads through MiXCR, listing each CDR3 protein once. Found here are about 5,900 distinct CDR3 sequences, about 34% of them singletons; the top ten hold roughly 31%. J is TRBJ1-2 and V is TRBV12-3 or TRBV12-4, with D possibly TRBD1 on 5 matching bases. The clonotype originates from a human donor in good health. The material sequenced was CD4+ T cells from blood, cultured in vitro. The CDR3 sequence: CASSLRGGPNYGYTF. CDR3 in DNA: TGTGCCAGCAGTTTAAGGGGCGGACCTAACTATGGCTACACCTTC.